This entry lists 32 T cell receptor beta chains sequenced from one sample in a study of T cells in Graves' hyperthyroidism and ophthalmopathy. Amplification targeted TCR beta CDR3 regions from RNA transcripts. The HTBI primer set drove a first-round RT-PCR of the TCR CDR3. From the multiplex PCR reads, TCRdb called clonotypes with MiXCR, one entry per CDR3 protein. In the table there are more than 300,000 distinct CDR3 sequences, approximately 18% of which are singletons. The sequenced material came from blood. The receptor source for this set is a woman under 40 with Graves' hyperthyroidism that later progressed to Graves' ophthalmopathy.

This chain joins TRBV4-1 and TRBJ2-3, with no clear D. The V end was cut by 5 bases, the J end by 2 bases, with 5 bases between. The V gene's germline CDR1 is MGHRA and CDR2 YSYEKL. The CDR3 contains 12 residues. The CDR3 DNA is TGCGCCAGCAGCAAATACACAGATACGCAGTATTTT. It specifies CASSKYTDTQYF.

This clonotype was detected a few times. The gene calls are TRBV9 and TRBJ2-7; D is possibly TRBD1 (5 bases). Trimming stripped 4 bases from V and 3 bases from J, with 17 bases between. The CDR3 has 15 residues. CDR1 and CDR2 (germline): SGDLS, YYNGEE. The chain's CDR3 is CASSPPPAGIYEQYF. CDR3 bases: TGTGCCAGCAGCCCTCCGCCGGCAGGGATCTACGAGCAGTACTTC.

In regard to this clonotype: Given a much more abundant clone one base away, this may be a read error. CDR3 region: CASSVTSGGNNGQFF. CDR3 DNA sequence: TGTGCCAGCAGCGTAACTAGCGGGGGCAACAATGGGCAGTTCTTC. The chain recombines TRBV11-1 with TRBJ2-1; TRBD2 agrees at 11 bases. CDR1 is SGHAT and CDR2 is FQDESV in the germline V gene (reference sequence). The CDR3 runs to 15 residues.

The chain has TRBV7-9 and TRBJ2-4; 10 bases fit TRBD1. This CDR3 has 15 residues. J gave up 1 base and V 5 bases, and 2 bases lay outside the gene matches. In germline, CDR1 is SEHNR, CDR2 FQNEAQ (reference sequence). The CDR3 DNA is TGTGCCAGCAGCCCGGGACAGGGGGCCAAAAACATTCAGTACTTC. It encodes CASSPGQGAKNIQYF.

This chain joins TRBV18 and TRBJ1-2; D unresolved. CDR1 KGHSH and CDR2 LQKENI come from the germline V gene. Trimming removed 3 bases from V and 2 bases from J, with 13 bases in between. This CDR3 has 15 residues. The CDR3 bases are TGTGCCAGCTCACCCTCGGATGGAGAAAACTATGGCTACACCTTC. It specifies CASSPSDGENYGYTF.

The chain links TRBV4-1 to TRBJ2-1; no clear D. V was pared by 1 base and J by 6 bases, with 10 bases between. This CDR3 comprises 14 residues. Per germline, CDR1 MGHRA and CDR2 YSYEKL. The CDR3 coding sequence is TGCGCCAGCAGCCAAGGATGGTCTAGCAATGAGCAGTTCTTC. This gives the protein CASSQGWSSNEQFF.

The chain couples TRBV10-2 to TRBJ1-2; 11 bases match TRBD1. Germline V lookup: CDR1 WSHSY, CDR2 SAAADI. The CDR3 sequence is 13 residues long. J gave up 6 bases and V 6 bases, and 3 bases lay outside the gene matches. The CDR3 DNA reads TGCGCCAGCAGGGGACAGGGGGTTGATGGCTACACCTTC. Translation: CASRGQGVDGYTF.

Turning to this clonotype: A much more abundant neighbour one base away suggests this may be a read error. This chain uses TRBV12-3 or TRBV12-4 with TRBJ1-1, with D possibly TRBD1 on 6 matching bases. Trimming took off 5 bases at V and 1 base at J, with 11 bases between the two ends. The CDR3 contains 14 residues. CDR3 in DNA: TGTGCCAGCAGTGTGGGACACGGGAACACTGAAGCTTTCTTT. It codes for CASSVGHGNTEAFF.

CDR3 DNA sequence: TGTGCCAGCAGCTTCGGGACTTTCGTGGAGTTCTTC. Protein product: CASSFGTFVEFF. The chain joins TRBV11-2 to TRBJ2-1, with TRBD2 as a possible D gene (6 bases). Germline V CDR1 and CDR2: SGHAT, FQNNGV. Trimming took off 3 bases at V and 14 bases at J, with 14 bases between the two ends. The CDR3 contains 12 residues.

J is TRBJ2-1 and V is TRBV19; a weak D match, TRBD2 (5 bases). The CDR3 loop spans 14 amino acids. Trimming shortened V by 7 bases and J by 8 bases, and 18 bases separated the two germline ends. Per the germline V gene, CDR1 is LNHDA and CDR2 is SQIVND (reference sequence). In nucleotides, the CDR3 is TGTGCCAGTACCTCTCGTTTAGCGTTCGATGAGCAGTTCTTC. The encoded protein is CASTSRLAFDEQFF.

The V and J genes are TRBV19 and TRBJ2-7, with TRBD2 matching 11 bases. In germline, CDR1 is LNHDA, CDR2 SQIVND (reference sequence). The CDR3 extends over 15 amino acids. The ends lost 4 bases at V and 3 bases at J; junction bases unmatched: 5. CDR3 in amino acids: CASSTQTSGNYEQYF. The CDR3 DNA reads TGTGCCAGTAGTACCCAGACTAGCGGGAACTACGAGCAGTACTTC.

The rearrangement links TRBV5-1 to TRBJ1-1; 10 bases align to TRBD1. V lost 0 bases, J lost 2 bases, and 4 bases stayed unmatched. CDR3 length: 16 residues. CDR1 is SGHRS and CDR2 is YFSETQ in the germline V gene. The CDR3 reads CASSLGDRGVNTEAFF. The CDR3 DNA follows: TGCGCCAGCAGCTTGGGGGACAGGGGCGTAAACACTGAAGCTTTCTTT.

In its sample, this clonotype was seen many times. CDR3 residues: CSVALRDRGTDTQYF. As DNA, the CDR3 is TGCAGCGTTGCACTCCGGGACAGGGGCACAGATACGCAGTATTTT. The chain carries TRBV29-1 and TRBJ2-3; 9 bases fit TRBD1. The CDR3 contains 15 residues. Germline CDR1 reads SQVTM; CDR2 reads ANQGSEA. V trimming: 4 bases; J trimming: 1 base; junction bases outside the gene matches: 6.

This clonotype appeared a few times. V is TRBV11-2 and J is TRBJ2-1, with a weak D call TRBD1 (7 bases). Per germline, CDR1 SGHAT and CDR2 FQNNGV. The CDR3 loop spans 13 amino acids. V was pared by 6 bases and J by 7 bases, with 13 bases between. CDR3 protein: CASRLRGRNEQFF. CDR3 coding DNA: TGTGCCAGCAGGCTCAGGGGGAGGAATGAGCAGTTCTTC.

This clonotype was seen at least ten times. The V gene is TRBV28, the J gene TRBJ2-7; maybe TRBD2 (5 bases). V was cut by 7 bases and J by 2 bases, with 12 bases left in between. Germline CDR1 is MDHEN and CDR2 is SYDVKM. This CDR3 comprises 13 residues. CDR3 amino acids: CASTPGSTYEQYF. CDR3 sequence (DNA): TGTGCCAGCACTCCGGGATCTACCTACGAGCAGTACTTC. Complete variable domain (other parts from reference TRBV28 and TRBJ2-7): DVKVTQSSRYLVKRTGEKVFLECVQDMDHENMFWYRQDPGLGLRLIYFSYDVKMKEKGDIPEGYSVSREKKERFSLILESASTNQTSMYLCASTPGSTYEQYFGPGTRLTVT.

The V and J genes are TRBV6-1 and TRBJ1-2; 7 bases line up with TRBD1. V was pared by 7 bases and J by 4 bases, with 18 bases of the junction left unmatched. The CDR3 runs to 17 residues. From germline, CDR1 is MNHNS and CDR2 SASEGT. CDR3 sequence (DNA): TGTGCCAGCACCAAGACTGGACAGGAAGGGGGAGGCTATGGCTACACCTTC. Protein: CASTKTGQEGGGYGYTF.

This clonotype was picked up many times. V and J are TRBV29-1 and TRBJ2-6; D not resolved. Deletions cut 3 bases from V and 2 bases from J, with 5 bases between. Germline V gives CDR1 SQVTM, CDR2 ANQGSEA. The CDR3 totals 13 residues. CDR3: CSVDETGANVLTF. Here the CDR3 DNA reads TGCAGCGTTGACGAAACTGGGGCCAACGTCCTGACTTTC. Supplemented by reference TRBV29-1 and TRBJ2-6, the full variable domain reads SAVISQKPSRDICQRGTSLTIQCQVDSQVTMMFWYRQQPGQSLTLIATANQGSEATYESGFVIDKFPISRPNLTFSTLTVSNMSPEDSSIYLCSVDETGANVLTFGAGSRLTVL.

This clonotype was seen many times. V usage is TRBV28 and J usage is TRBJ2-3; 9 nucleotides agree with TRBD2. The V gene end was trimmed by 3 bases and the J gene end by 4 bases; junction bases not matched to a gene: 8. Germline CDR1 reads MDHEN; CDR2 reads SYDVKM. The CDR3 is 16 amino acids. The CDR3 loop is CASSFSGSVPPDTQYF. CDR3 DNA sequence: TGTGCCAGCAGTTTTAGCGGGAGTGTCCCCCCAGATACGCAGTATTTT.

This clonotype was seen ten or more times. V gene TRBV20-1 combines with J gene TRBJ1-2, with D uncertain. This CDR3 has 15 residues. Trimming shortened V by 0 bases and J by 4 bases, and 15 bases separated the two germline ends. Germline V gene sequence: CDR1 DFQATT, CDR2 SNEGSKA (reference sequence). The CDR3 nucleotides are TGCAGTGCTAGAGATGCCCGCAGTGACCGCTATGGCTACACCTTC. Its translation: CSARDARSDRYGYTF.

The genes are TRBV2 and TRBJ1-1; a possible D gene is TRBD1 (5 bases). Germline-derived CDR1 and CDR2 are SNHLY and FYNNEI. Trimming removed 5 bases at V and 1 base at J, with 17 bases between. CDR3 length: 16 residues. This chain's CDR3 is CASSSLWGRRNTEAFF. In DNA form, the CDR3 reads TGTGCCAGCAGTTCTTTATGGGGCAGGCGGAACACTGAAGCTTTCTTT.

In the case of this clonotype: The junction departs from germline at one end; a sequencing error may be responsible. The CDR3 protein is CATSGDRAVNTIYF. In nucleotides, the CDR3 is TGTGCCACCAGCGGAGACAGGGCCGTAAACACCATATATTTT. V and J are TRBV15 and TRBJ1-3; TRBD1 matches 7 bases. The length of the CDR3 is 14 residues. CDR1 LNHNV and CDR2 YYDKDF come from the germline V gene (reference sequence).

The rearrangement joins TRBV6-1 to TRBJ2-7; the D gene could be TRBD1 or TRBD2 (6 bases each). The CDR3 length is 14 residues. Germline V gene lookup returns CDR1 MNHNS and CDR2 SASEGT. Trimming pared 2 bases from V and 3 bases from J, leaving 11 bases between. The CDR3 loop is CASSEYRGLYEQYF. In DNA form, the CDR3 reads TGTGCCAGCAGTGAATACCGGGGGCTCTACGAGCAGTACTTC.

This clonotype was detected many times. V gene TRBV11-2 combines with J gene TRBJ2-3, with D possibly TRBD1 on 5 matching bases. The CDR3 contains 14 residues. Trimming pared 8 bases from V and 4 bases from J, leaving 16 bases between. CDR1 and CDR2 from the germline V gene are SGHAT and FQNNGV. The DNA of the CDR3 is TGTGCCAGCTCCCCTCGCAGGGCCCCAGATACGCAGTATTTT. Its protein product is CASSPRRAPDTQYF.

A note on this clonotype: A much larger clone differs by one base, so this may be a read error. The chain combines TRBV27 with TRBJ2-2; D gene ambiguous. CDR1 MNHEY and CDR2 SMNVEV come from the germline V gene (reference sequence). V dropped 3 bases and J dropped 12 bases, with 17 bases sitting between them. The CDR3 totals 14 residues. The CDR3 loop reads CASSLSGRGGKLFF. DNA for the CDR3: TGTGCCAGCAGTTTGTCCGGCCGAGGTGGGAAGCTGTTTTTT.

This clonotype came up many times. The V gene is TRBV2, the J gene TRBJ1-1; TRBD1 matches 12 bases. This CDR3 comprises 15 residues. Germline V gene data show CDR1 as SNHLY and CDR2 as FYNNEI. Losses at the gene ends were 7 bases for V and 7 bases for J; bases not matched to a gene: 10. CDR3 coding DNA: TGTGCCAGCACCGGGACAGGGGGCGCGAATAGTGAAGCTTTCTTT. Residues: CASTGTGGANSEAFF.

J is TRBJ2-7 and V is TRBV20-1; 10 bases match TRBD2. Trimming cost V 1 base and J 2 bases; bases outside gene matches: 8. Germline CDR1 is DFQATT and CDR2 is SNEGSKA (reference sequence). The CDR3 spans 16 residues. The CDR3 nucleotides read TGCAGTGCTAGAGGTCAGTGGAGCGGGAGGGCCTACGAGCAGTACTTC. Protein product: CSARGQWSGRAYEQYF.

This clonotype was seen repeatedly, ten times or more. V and J are TRBV20-1 and TRBJ1-2; 9 bases map to TRBD1. Losses at the gene ends were 6 bases for V and 6 bases for J; bases not matched to a gene: 11. This CDR3 region has 14 residues. Germline V gene data show CDR1 as DFQATT and CDR2 as SNEGSKA (reference sequence). The CDR3 coding sequence is TGCAGTGCGCCCGGGACAGGGCAGTTCAATGGCTACACCTTC. Its translation: CSAPGTGQFNGYTF.

This clonotype was counted at least ten times. This chain uses TRBV11-2 with TRBJ2-2, with 9 positions matching TRBD1. The ends lost 4 bases at V and 5 bases at J; junction bases unmatched: 11. CDR3 length equals 17 residues. Germline V lookup: CDR1 SGHAT, CDR2 FQNNGV. The DNA of the CDR3 is TGTGCCAGCAGCTCCCGGGGGACAGGGTGGATAACCGGGGAGCTGTTTTTT. Encoded protein: CASSSRGTGWITGELFF.

At least ten counts were recorded for this clonotype. V gene TRBV20-1 combines with J gene TRBJ2-7; D is possibly TRBD1 (5 bases). CDR1 DFQATT and CDR2 SNEGSKA come from the germline V gene (reference sequence). CDR3 length: 14 residues. Trimming took 0 bases from V and 2 from J, leaving 11 bases between them. The CDR3 bases are TGCAGTGCTAGAGAAGGGGAATCGACCTACGAGCAGTACTTC. Translation gives CSAREGESTYEQYF.

The chain is built from TRBV11-2 and TRBJ1-6, with 7 bases aligning to TRBD1. Unmatched junction bases numbered 10, after V lost 5 bases and J lost 0 bases. This CDR3 is 18 amino acids long. Germline CDR1 SGHAT, CDR2 FQNNGV. Here the CDR3 DNA reads TGTGCCAGCAGCGCCACCGGGACAGATAGCTCCTATAATTCACCCCTCCACTTT. Its translation is CASSATGTDSSYNSPLHF.

This clonotype turned up a few times. The CDR3 loop reads CASSQSQGSYEQYF. In DNA, the CDR3 is TGCGCCAGCAGCCAATCGCAGGGTTCCTACGAGCAGTACTTC. This chain uses TRBV4-1 with TRBJ2-7, with a weak D call TRBD1 (5 bases). Germline CDR1 MGHRA, CDR2 YSYEKL. This CDR3 region has 14 residues. Trimming cost V 2 bases and J 1 base, with 9 bases left between them.

This clonotype was found a few times. The chain uses TRBV5-1 and TRBJ2-7, with 8 bases identical to TRBD2. V shed 3 bases and J 1 base; nucleotides not matched to a gene: 6. Germline loops: CDR1 SGHRS, CDR2 YFSETQ. This CDR3 has 15 residues. The CDR3 DNA is TGCGCCAGCAGCTCCTTAGCGGGAAGGTCCTACGAGCAGTACTTC. Translated, it gives CASSSLAGRSYEQYF.